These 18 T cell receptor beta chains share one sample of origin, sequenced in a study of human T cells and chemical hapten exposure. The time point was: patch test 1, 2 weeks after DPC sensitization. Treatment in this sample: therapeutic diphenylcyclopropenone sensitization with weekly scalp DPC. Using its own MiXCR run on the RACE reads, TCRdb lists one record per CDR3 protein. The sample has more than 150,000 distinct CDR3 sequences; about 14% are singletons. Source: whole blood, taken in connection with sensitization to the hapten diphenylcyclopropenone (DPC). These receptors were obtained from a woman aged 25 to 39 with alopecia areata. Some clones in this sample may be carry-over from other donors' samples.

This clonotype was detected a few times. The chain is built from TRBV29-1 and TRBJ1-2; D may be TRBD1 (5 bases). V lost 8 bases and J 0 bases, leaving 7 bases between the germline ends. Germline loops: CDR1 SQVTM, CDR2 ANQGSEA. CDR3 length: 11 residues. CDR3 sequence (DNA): TGCAGCACAGGAACTAACTATGGCTACACCTTC. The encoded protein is CSTGTNYGYTF.

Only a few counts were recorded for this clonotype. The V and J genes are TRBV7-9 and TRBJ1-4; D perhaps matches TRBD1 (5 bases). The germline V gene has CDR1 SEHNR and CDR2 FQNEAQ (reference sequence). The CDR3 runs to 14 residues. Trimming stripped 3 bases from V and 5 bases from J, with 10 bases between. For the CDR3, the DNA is TGTGCCAGCAGCTTGCGGGGGACGAATGAAAAACTGTTTTTT. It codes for CASSLRGTNEKLFF.

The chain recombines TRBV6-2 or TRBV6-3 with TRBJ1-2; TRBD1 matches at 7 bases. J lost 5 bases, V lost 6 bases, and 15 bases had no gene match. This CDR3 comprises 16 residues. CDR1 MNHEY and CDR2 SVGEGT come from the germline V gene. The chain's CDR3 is CASSETGHNLVYGYTF. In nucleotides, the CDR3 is TGTGCCAGCAGCGAGACAGGGCACAATCTTGTGTATGGCTACACCTTC.

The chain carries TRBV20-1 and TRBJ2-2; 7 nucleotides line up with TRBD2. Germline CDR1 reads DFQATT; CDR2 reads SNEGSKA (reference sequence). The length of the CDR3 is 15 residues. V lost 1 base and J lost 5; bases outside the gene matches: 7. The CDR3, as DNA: TGCAGTGCTAGAGTCGGCGGGGAGGGGACCGGGGAGCTGTTTTTT. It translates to CSARVGGEGTGELFF.

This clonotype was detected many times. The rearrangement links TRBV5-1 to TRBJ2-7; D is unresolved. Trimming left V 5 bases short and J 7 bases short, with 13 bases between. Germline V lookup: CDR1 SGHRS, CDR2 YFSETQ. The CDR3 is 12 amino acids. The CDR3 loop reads CASSSQVGEQYF. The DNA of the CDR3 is TGCGCCAGCAGTAGCCAGGTTGGAGAGCAGTACTTC.

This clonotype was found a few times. The CDR3 sequence: CASRPTGADTQYF. CDR3 nucleotides: TGTGCCAGCAGGCCGACAGGGGCAGATACGCAGTATTTT. The chain carries TRBV27 and TRBJ2-3; 8 nucleotides line up with TRBD1. V lost 6 bases and J lost 4; bases outside the gene matches: 3. CDR1 is MNHEY and CDR2 is SMNVEV in the germline V gene (reference sequence). The CDR3 covers 13 residues.

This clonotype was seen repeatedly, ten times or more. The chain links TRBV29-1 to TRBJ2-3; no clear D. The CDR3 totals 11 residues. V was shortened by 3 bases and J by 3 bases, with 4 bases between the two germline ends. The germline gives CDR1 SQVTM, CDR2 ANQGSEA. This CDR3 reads CSVDPTDTQYF. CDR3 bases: TGCAGCGTTGACCCAACAGATACGCAGTATTTT.

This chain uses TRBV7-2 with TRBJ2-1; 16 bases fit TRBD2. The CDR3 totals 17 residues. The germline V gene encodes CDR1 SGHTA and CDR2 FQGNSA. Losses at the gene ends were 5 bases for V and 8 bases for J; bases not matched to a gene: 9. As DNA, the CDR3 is TGTGCCAGCAGCCCACTTGCCGGGACTAGCGGGGGGGATGAGCAGTTCTTC. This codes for CASSPLAGTSGGDEQFF.

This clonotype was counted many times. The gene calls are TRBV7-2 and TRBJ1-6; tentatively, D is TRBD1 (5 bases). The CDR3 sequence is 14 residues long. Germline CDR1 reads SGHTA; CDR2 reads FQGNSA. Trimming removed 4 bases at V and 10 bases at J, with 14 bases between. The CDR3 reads CASSSAGDRSPLHF. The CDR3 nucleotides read TGTGCCAGCAGCTCGGCGGGGGACCGGTCACCCCTCCACTTT.

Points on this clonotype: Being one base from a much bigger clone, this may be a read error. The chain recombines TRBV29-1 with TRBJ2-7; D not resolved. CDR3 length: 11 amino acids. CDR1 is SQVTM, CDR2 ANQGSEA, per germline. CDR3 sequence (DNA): TGCAGGGTTTCGGTCACGGGCGAGCAGTACTTC. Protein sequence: CRVSVTGEQYF.

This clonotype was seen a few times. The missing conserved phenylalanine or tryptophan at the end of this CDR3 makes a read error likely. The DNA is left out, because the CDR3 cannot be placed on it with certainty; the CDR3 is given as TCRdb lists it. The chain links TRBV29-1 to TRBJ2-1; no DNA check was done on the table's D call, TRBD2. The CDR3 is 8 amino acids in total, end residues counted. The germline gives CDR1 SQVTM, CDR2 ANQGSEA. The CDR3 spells CSAGGLAV.

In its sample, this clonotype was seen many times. Written as DNA, the CDR3 is TGTGCCAGCAGCTCCGACTCTGGAAACACCATATATTTT. It is translated as CASSSDSGNTIYF. This rearrangement joins TRBV7-7 to TRBJ1-3; D not resolved. The CDR3 is 13 residues long. Between the trimmed V and J ends, which lost 4 bases and 0 bases, there was a span of 4 bases. Germline CDR1 and CDR2: SSHAT and FNYEAQ (reference sequence).

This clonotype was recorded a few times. The CDR3 nucleotides read TGTGCCAGCAGCCTGGACAGGGACGGTGCCCACGAGCAGTACTTC. Residues: CASSLDRDGAHEQYF. J is TRBJ2-7 and V is TRBV2, with TRBD1 matching 8 bases. Unmatched junction bases numbered 12, after V lost 6 bases and J lost 5 bases. The CDR3 runs to 15 residues. CDR1 and CDR2 (germline): SNHLY, FYNNEI.

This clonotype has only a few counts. The CDR3 DNA sequence: TGTGCCAGCAGCATACAGGGTATTGGACAGCCCCAGCATTTT. It yields the protein CASSIQGIGQPQHF. The rearrangement uses TRBV7-2 and TRBJ1-5, with D possibly matching TRBD1 (6 bases). With 5 bases removed from V and 7 bases from J, the gap between germline ends came to 15 bases. CDR1 is SGHTA, CDR2 FQGNSA, per germline. The CDR3 sequence is 14 residues long.

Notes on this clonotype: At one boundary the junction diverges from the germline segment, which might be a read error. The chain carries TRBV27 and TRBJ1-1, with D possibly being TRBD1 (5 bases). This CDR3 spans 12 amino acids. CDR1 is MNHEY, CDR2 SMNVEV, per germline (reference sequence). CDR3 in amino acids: CASSPSGTEAFF. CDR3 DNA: TGTGCCAGCAGCCCGTCCGGGACTGAGGCTTTCTTT.

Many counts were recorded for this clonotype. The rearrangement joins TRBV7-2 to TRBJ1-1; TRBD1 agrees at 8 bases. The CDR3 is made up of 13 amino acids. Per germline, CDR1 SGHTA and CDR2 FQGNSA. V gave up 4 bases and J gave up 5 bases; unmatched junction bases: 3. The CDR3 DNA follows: TGTGCCAGCAGCTCGACAGGGGCGACTGAAGCTTTCTTT. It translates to CASSSTGATEAFF.

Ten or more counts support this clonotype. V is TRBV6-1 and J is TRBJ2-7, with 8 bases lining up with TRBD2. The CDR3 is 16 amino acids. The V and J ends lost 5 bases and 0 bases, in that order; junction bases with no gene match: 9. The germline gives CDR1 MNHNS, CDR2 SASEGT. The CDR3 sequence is CASSSLAVRSSYEQYF. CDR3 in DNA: TGTGCCAGCAGTTCACTAGCGGTCCGAAGCTCCTACGAGCAGTACTTC.

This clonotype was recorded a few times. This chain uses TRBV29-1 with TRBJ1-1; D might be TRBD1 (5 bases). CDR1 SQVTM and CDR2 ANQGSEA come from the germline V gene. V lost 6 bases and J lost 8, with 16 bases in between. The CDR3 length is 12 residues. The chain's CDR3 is CSVRGPGTEAFF. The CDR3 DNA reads TGCAGCGTGAGGGGTCCGGGCACCGAAGCTTTCTTT.